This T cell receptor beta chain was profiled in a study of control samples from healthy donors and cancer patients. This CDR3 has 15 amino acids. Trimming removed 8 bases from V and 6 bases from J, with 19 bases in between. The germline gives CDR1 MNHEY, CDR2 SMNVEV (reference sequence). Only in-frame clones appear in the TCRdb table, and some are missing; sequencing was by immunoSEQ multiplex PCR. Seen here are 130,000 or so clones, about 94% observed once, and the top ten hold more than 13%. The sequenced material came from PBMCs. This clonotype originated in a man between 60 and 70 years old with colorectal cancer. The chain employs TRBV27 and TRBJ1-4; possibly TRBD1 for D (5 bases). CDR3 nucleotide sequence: TGTGCCAGCGCCCGACTTTGGGGCGGGGATGAAAAACTGTTTTTT. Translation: CASARLWGGDEKLFF.